The entry that follows covers one T cell receptor beta chain sequence. The specificity of this receptor is unknown. No base qualities exist here, and no much larger clone lies one base off it. This entry comes from a study of blood T cell repertoires in COVID-19 (dated by TCRdb to the early 2020s). About the investigation overall: Samples from collaborators originated in the United States, Italy and Spain and spanned both the acute and convalescent phases of COVID-19. The material from the prospective study consisted of cDNA or gDNA derived from T cells, B-cell-depleted T cells, or PBMCs. Subjects who had been exposed to COVID-19, were actively infected with it, or had recovered from it provided the deeply sampled blood TCRbeta repertoires that made up the dataset. The repertoires were released in a freely available public database meant as a resource for research on the immune response to SARS-CoV-2. Samples were obtained from the ongoing ImmuneRACE study (first 160 participants) and from over a thousand subjects provided by 6 global collaborators. A de-identified subject ID, COVID-19 status, age in years and sex were almost always included in the sample metadata. Where available, HLA class I and class II types were taken from metadata supplied by the sample provider and were not determined by assay-based typing.

The CDR3 numbers 15 residues from cysteine through phenylalanine. Only the CDR3 part of the read is kept: 45 bases, read in frame from the first base. V is clipped by 6 bases and J by 3 bases, and the sequence between their germline boundaries is 16 bases long. CDR1 SGDLS and CDR2 YYNGEE were looked up in the germline V gene. The immunoSEQ Assay, a bias-controlled multiplex PCR, was used to amplify TCRbeta CDR3 regions from genomic DNA. The study's processing was this. The number of nucleated cells in each sample was estimated by amplification of reference gene primers within the assay. To quantify the absolute abundance of each unique TCRbeta CDR3 rearrangement, sequence reads were collapsed and filtered. For each sample, productive Simpson clonality was calculated by taking the square root of Simpson's diversity index across productive rearrangements. The clones in this table, taken by TCRdb from immuneACCESS, are in-frame only. Not every clone is retained; where verified, under half of the shortfall comes from an unresolved V gene, and the cause of the rest is unknown. The D gene and trimming were derived from the DNA, and the V and J assignments and clone size from that table. The sample table contains roughly 250,000 clones; only one count was recorded for roughly nine tenths of them. Of the sample, about 12% falls within the top ten clones.

One collaborating source in Seattle enrolled patients while the patients were actively infected and followed the patients over time throughout the course of disease. Each collaborating institution followed its own protocols to collect whole blood in K2EDTA tubes. For TCRbeta analysis, collaborators shipped samples as frozen whole blood, isolated PBMCs, or DNA extracted from either of those sample types. Paper-wide results and their limitations: Clinical and demographic metadata were provided uncurated, with the amount varying by source and participant.

The chain links TRBV9 with TRBJ1-5, and perhaps TRBD1 as D gene, on 5 matching bases. The sequence came from a woman in her 30s with COVID-19, enrolled during active disease. Sequencing input: peripheral blood. The CDR3 protein sequence reads: CASTPGGESNQPQHF. The bases read TGTGCCAGCACCCCAGGAGGGGAATCCAATCAGCCCCAGCATTTT.